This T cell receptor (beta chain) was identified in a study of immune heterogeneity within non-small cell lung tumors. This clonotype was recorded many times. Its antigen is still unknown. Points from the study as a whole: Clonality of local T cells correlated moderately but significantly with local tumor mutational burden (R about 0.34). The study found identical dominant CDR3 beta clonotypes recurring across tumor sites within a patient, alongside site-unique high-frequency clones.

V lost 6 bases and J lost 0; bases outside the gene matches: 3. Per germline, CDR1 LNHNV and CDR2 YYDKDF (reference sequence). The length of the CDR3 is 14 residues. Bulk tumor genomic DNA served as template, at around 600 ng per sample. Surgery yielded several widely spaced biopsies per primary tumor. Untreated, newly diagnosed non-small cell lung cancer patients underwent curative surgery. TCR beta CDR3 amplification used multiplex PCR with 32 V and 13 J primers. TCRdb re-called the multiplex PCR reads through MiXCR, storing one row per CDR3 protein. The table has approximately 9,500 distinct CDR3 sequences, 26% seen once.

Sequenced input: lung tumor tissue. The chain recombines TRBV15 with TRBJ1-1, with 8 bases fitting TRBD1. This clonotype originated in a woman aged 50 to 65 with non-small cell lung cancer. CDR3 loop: CATRRGQVNTEAFF. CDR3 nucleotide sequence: TGTGCCACCAGGAGGGGACAGGTGAACACTGAAGCTTTCTTT.